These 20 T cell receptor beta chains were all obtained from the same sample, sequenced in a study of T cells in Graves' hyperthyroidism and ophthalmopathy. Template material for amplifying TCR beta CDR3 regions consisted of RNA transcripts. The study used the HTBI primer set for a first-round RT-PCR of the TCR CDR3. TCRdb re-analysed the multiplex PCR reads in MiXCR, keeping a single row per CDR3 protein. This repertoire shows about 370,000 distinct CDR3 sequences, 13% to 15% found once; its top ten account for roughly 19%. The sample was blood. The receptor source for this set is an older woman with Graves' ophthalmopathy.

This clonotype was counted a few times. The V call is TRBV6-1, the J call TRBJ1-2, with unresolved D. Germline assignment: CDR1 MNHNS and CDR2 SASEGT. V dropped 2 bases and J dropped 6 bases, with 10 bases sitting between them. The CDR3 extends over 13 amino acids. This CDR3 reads CASSEMADDGYTF. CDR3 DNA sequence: TGTGCCAGCAGTGAAATGGCAGACGATGGCTACACCTTC.

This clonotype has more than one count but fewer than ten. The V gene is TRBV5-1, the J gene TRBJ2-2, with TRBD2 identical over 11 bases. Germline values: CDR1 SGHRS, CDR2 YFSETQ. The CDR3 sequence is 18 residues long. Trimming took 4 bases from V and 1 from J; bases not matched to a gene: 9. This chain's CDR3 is CASSVLPTSGGNTGELFF. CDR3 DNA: TGCGCCAGCAGCGTCTTACCCACTAGCGGGGGGAACACCGGGGAGCTGTTTTTT.

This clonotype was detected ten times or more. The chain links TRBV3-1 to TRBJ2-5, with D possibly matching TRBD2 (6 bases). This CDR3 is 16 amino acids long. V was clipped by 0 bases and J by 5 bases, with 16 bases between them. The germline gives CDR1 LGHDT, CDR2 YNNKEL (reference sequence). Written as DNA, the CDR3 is TGTGCCAGCAGCCAAGAATCATCGGGAGTTTGGGAGACCCAGTACTTC. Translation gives CASSQESSGVWETQYF.

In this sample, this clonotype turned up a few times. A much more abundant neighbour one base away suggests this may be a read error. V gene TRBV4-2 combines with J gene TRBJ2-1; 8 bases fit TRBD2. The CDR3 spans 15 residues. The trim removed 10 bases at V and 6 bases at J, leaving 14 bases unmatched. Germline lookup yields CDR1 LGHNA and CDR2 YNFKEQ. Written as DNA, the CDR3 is TGTGCCAACAGTCCCCCGGGACTAGGCGGCAATGAGCAGTTCTTC. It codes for CANSPPGLGGNEQFF.

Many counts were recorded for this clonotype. CDR3 in amino acids: CASTGTDRGAYNEQFF. The CDR3 DNA follows: TGTGCCAGCACGGGGACGGACAGGGGTGCCTACAATGAGCAGTTCTTC. The chain joins TRBV18 to TRBJ2-1, with 9 bases fitting TRBD1. CDR3 size: 16 residues. The J segment lost 2 bases and the V segment lost 8 bases, leaving 10 bases of the junction unmatched. CDR1 and CDR2 from the germline V gene are KGHSH and LQKENI. The full variable domain, completed using reference TRBV18 and TRBJ2-1, is NAGVMQNPRHLVRRRGQEARLRCSPMKGHSHVYWYRQLPEEGLKFMVYLQKENIIDESGMPKERFSAEFPKEGPSILRIQQVVRGDSAAYFCASTGTDRGAYNEQFFGPGTRLTVL.

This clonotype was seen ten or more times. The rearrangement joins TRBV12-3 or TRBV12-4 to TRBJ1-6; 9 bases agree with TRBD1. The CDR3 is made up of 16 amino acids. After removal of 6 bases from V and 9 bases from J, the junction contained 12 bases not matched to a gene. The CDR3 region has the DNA TGTGCCAGCAGCCCTCGGACAGGGGCAGCGGGTTCACCCCTCCACTTT. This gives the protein CASSPRTGAAGSPLHF.

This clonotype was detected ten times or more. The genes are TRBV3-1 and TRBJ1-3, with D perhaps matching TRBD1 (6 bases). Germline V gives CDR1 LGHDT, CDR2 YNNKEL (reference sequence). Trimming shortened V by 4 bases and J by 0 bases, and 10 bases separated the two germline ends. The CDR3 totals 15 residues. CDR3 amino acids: CASSLQGSSGNTIYF. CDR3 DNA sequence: TGTGCCAGCAGCCTACAGGGCAGCTCTGGAAACACCATATATTTT.

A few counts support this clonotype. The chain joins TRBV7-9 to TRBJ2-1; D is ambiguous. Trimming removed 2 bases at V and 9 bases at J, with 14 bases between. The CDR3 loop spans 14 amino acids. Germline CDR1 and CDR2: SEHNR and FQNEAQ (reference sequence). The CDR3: CASSLKTLSGEQFF. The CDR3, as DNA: TGTGCCAGCAGCTTAAAGACTCTCTCGGGTGAGCAGTTCTTC.

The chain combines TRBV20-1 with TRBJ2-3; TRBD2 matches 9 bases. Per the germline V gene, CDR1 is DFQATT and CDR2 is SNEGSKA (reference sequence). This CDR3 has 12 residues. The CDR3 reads CNKGREGRSQYF. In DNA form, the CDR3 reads TGCAACAAAGGGCGGGAGGGCCGGTCGCAGTATTTT.

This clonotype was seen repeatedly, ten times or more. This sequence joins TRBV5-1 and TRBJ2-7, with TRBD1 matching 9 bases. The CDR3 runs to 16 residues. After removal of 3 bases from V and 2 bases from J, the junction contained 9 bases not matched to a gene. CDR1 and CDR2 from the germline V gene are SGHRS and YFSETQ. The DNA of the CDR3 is TGCGCCAGCAGCTACCTCGCCGGGACAGGGCCCTACGAGCAGTACTTC. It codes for CASSYLAGTGPYEQYF.

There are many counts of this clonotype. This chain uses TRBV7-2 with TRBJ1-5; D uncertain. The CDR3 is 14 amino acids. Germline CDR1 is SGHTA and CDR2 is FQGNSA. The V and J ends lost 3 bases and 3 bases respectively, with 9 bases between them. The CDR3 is CASSLKGLNQPQHF. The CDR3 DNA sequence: TGTGCCAGCAGCTTGAAGGGCCTCAATCAGCCCCAGCATTTT.

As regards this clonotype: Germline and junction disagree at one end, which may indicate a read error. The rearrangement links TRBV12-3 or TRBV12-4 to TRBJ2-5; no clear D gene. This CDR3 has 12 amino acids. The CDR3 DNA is TGTGCCAGGAGTTTAGGTGTGGAGACCCAGTACTTC. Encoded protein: CARSLGVETQYF.

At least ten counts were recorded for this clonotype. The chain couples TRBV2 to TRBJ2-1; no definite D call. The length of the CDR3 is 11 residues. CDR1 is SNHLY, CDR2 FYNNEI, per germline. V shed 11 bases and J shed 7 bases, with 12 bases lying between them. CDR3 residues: CAGMQWNEQFF. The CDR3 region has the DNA TGTGCCGGAATGCAATGGAATGAGCAGTTCTTC.

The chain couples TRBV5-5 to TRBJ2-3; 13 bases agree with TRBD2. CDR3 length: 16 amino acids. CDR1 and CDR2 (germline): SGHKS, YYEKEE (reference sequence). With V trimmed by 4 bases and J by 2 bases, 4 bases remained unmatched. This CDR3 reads CASSRLAGGATDTQYF. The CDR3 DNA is TGTGCCAGCAGCCGACTAGCGGGAGGAGCCACAGATACGCAGTATTTT.

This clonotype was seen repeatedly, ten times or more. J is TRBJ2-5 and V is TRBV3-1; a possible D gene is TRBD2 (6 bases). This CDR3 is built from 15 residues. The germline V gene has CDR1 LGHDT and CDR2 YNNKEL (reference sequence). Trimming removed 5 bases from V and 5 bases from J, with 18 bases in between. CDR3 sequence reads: CASSGTGLPRETQYF. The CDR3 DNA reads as TGTGCCAGCAGCGGCACGGGACTCCCAAGGGAGACCCAGTACTTC.

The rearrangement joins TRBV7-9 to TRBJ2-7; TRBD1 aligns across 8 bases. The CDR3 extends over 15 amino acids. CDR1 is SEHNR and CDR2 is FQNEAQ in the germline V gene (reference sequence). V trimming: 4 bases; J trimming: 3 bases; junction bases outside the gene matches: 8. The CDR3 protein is CASSSLPGGFYEQYF. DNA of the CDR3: TGTGCCAGCAGCTCCCTCCCAGGGGGCTTCTACGAGCAGTACTTC. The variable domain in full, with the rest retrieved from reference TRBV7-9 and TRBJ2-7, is DTGVSQNPRHKITKRGQNVTFRCDPISEHNRLYWYRQTLGQGPEFLTYFQNEAQLEKSRLLSDRFSAERPKGSFSTLEIQRTEQGDSAMYLCASSSLPGGFYEQYFGPGTRLTVT.

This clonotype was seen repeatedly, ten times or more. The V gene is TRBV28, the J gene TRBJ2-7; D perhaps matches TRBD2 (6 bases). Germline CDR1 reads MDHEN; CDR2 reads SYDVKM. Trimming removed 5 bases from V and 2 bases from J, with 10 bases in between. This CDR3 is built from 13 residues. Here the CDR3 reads CASSPPGAYEQYF. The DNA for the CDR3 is TGTGCCAGCAGTCCTCCGGGGGCCTACGAGCAGTACTTC.

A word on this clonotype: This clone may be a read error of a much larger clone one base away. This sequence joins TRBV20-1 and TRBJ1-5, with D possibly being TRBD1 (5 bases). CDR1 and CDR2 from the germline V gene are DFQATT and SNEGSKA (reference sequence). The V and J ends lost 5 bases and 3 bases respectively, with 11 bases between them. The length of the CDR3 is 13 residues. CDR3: CSAPTATNQPQHF. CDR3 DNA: TGCAGTGCTCCGACAGCGACCAATCAGCCCCAGCATTTT.

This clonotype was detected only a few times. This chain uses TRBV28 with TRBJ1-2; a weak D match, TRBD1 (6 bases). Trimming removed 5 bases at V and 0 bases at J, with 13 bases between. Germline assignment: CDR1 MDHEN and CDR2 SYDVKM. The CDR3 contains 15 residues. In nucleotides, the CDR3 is TGTGCCAGCAGTCTCCGGGACAAGACTAACTATGGCTACACCTTC. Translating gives CASSLRDKTNYGYTF.

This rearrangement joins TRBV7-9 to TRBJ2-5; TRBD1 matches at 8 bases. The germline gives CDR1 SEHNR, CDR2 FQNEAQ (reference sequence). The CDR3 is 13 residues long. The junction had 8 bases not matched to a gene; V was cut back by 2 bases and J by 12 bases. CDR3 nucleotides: TGTGCCAGCAGCTTACAGGGGGCGCCGATGGAGTACTTC. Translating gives CASSLQGAPMEYF.